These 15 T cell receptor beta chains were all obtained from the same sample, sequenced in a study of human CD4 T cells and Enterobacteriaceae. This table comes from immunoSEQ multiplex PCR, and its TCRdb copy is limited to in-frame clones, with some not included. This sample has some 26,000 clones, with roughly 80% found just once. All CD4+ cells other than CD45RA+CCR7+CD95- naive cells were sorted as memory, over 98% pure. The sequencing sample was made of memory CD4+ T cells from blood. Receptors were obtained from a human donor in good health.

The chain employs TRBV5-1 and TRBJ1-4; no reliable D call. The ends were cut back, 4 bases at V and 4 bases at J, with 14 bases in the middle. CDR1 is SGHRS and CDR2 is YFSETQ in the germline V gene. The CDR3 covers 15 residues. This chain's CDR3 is CASSPRRGFNEKLFF. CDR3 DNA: TGCGCCAGCAGCCCACGTCGCGGATTTAATGAAAAACTGTTTTTT.

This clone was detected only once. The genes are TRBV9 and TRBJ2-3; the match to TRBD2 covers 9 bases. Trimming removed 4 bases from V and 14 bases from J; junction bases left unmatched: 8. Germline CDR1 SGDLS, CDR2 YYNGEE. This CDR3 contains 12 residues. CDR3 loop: CASSSRTSVPYF. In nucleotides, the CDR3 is TGTGCCAGCAGCTCCCGGACTAGCGTACCGTATTTT. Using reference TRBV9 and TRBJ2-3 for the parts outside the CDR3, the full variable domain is DSGVTQTPKHLITATGQRVTLRCSPRSGDLSVYWYQQSLDQGLQFLIQYYNGEERAKGNILERFSAQQFPDLHSELNLSSLELGDSALYFCASSSRTSVPYFGPGTRLTVL.

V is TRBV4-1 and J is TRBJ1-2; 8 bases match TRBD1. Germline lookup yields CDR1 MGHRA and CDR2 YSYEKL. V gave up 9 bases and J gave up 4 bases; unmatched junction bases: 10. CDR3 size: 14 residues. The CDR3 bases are TGCGCCAGTTCTAATACAGGGGGATCCTATGGCTACACCTTC. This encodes CASSNTGGSYGYTF.

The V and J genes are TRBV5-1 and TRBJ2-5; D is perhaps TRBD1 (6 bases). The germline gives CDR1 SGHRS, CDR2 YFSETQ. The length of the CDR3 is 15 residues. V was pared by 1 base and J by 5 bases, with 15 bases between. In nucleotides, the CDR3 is TGCGCCAGCAGCTTGCCAAGCGGCGACAGGGAGACCCAGTACTTC. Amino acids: CASSLPSGDRETQYF.

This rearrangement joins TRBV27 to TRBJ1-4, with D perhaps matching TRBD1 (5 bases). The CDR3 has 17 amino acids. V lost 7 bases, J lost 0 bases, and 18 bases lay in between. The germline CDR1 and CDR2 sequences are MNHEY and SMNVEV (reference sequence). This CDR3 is CASKPDTSVATNEKLFF. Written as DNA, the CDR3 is TGTGCCAGCAAGCCGGACACCTCCGTTGCAACTAATGAAAAACTGTTTTTT.

CDR3 DNA: TGTGCCAGCTCACTAGCGGTTTTCCAAGAGACCCAGTACTTC. Amino acid sequence: CASSLAVFQETQYF. V and J are TRBV18 and TRBJ2-5, with D tentatively TRBD2 (6 bases). Looked up from germline, CDR1 is KGHSH and CDR2 is LQKENI. The CDR3 extends over 14 amino acids. V was shortened by 4 bases and J by 1 base, with 10 bases between the two germline ends.

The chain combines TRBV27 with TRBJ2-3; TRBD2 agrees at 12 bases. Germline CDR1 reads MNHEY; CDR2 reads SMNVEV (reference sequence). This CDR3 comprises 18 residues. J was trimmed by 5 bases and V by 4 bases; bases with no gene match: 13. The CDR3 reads CASSSPPGLAGNLDTQYF. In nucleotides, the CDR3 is TGTGCCAGCAGTTCCCCCCCTGGACTAGCGGGGAACCTAGATACGCAGTATTTT.

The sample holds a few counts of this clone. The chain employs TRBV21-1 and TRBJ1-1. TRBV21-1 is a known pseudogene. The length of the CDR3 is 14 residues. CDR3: CASKGGRGHTEAFF. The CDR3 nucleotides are TGTGCCAGCAAAGGGGGACGGGGGCACACTGAAGCTTTCTTT.

CDR3 nucleotides: TGTGCCAGCAGCTTAGGACAGTCCTCCTACGAGCAGTACTTC. Protein: CASSLGQSSYEQYF. This chain links TRBV7-9 with TRBJ2-7, with a weak D call TRBD1 (5 bases). Trimming stripped 1 base from V and 0 bases from J, with 7 bases between. Germline lookup yields CDR1 SEHNR and CDR2 FQNEAQ (reference sequence). This CDR3 region has 14 residues. Together with reference TRBV7-9 and TRBJ2-7, the CDR3 gives the full variable domain: DTGVSQNPRHKITKRGQNVTFRCDPISEHNRLYWYRQTLGQGPEFLTYFQNEAQLEKSRLLSDRFSAERPKGSFSTLEIQRTEQGDSAMYLCASSLGQSSYEQYFGPGTRLTVT.

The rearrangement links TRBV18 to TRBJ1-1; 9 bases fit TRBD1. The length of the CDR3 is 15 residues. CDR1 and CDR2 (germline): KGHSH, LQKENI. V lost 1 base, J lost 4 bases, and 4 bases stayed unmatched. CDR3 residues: CASSPRQGGSTEAFF. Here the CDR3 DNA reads TGTGCCAGCTCACCACGACAGGGGGGGAGCACTGAAGCTTTCTTT.

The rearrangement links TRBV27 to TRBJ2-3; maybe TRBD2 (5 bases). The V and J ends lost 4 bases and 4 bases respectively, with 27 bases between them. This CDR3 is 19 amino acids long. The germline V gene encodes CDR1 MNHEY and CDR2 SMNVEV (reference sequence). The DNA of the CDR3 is TGTGCCAGCAGTTCCAGGAGTCCGAGGGCCCCGATTCTACCAGATACGCAGTATTTT. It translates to CASSSRSPRAPILPDTQYF.

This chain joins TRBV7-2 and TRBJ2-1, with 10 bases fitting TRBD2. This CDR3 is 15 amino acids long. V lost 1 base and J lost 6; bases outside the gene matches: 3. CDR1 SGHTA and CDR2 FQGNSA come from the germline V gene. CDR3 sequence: CASSLGVAGGNEQFF. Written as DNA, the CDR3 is TGTGCCAGCAGCTTAGGAGTAGCGGGGGGCAATGAGCAGTTCTTC.

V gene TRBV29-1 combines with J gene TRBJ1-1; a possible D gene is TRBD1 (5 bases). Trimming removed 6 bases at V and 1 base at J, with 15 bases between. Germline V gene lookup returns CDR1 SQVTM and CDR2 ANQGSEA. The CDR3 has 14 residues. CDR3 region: CSVTNYQGNTEAFF. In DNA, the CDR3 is TGCAGCGTGACAAACTATCAGGGGAACACTGAAGCTTTCTTT.

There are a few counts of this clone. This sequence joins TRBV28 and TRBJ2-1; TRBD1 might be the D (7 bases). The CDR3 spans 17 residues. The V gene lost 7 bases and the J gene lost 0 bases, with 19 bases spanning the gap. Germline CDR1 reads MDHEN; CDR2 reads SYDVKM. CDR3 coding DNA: TGTGCCAGCACTCACGCGGGACAGCAGAGCTCCTACAATGAGCAGTTCTTC. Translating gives CASTHAGQQSSYNEQFF.

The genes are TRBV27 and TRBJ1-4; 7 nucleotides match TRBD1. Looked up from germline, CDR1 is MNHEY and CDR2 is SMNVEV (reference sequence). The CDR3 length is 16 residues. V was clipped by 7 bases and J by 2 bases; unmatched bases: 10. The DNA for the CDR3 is TGTGCCAGCACACCCCGGAAGGGGGCCACTAATGAAAAACTGTTTTTT. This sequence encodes CASTPRKGATNEKLFF.